These T cell receptor beta chains were read from a single sample in a study of T cells in Graves' hyperthyroidism and ophthalmopathy. TCRdb re-called the multiplex PCR reads through MiXCR, storing one row per CDR3 protein. This sample has some 600,000 distinct CDR3 sequences; roughly 46% occur once, and the top ten carry about 7.8%. Sequenced material: peripheral blood or thyroid tissue (not recorded which). The receptors originated from a young woman with Graves' hyperthyroidism. Each CDR3 is given with its conserved first and last residue. Each record gives: V gene, J gene, clone size, D gene, CDR3 protein, CDR3 DNA. The D gene is left open where the match is weak. The listing skips clone size in some rows; elsewhere it reads once, few, many or a size class.

V gene: TRBV2
J gene: TRBJ2-7
clone size: -
D gene: TRBD1
CDR3 protein: CASSQPRQGNPPSYEQYF
CDR3 DNA: TGTGCCAGCAGCCAGCCGAGACAGGGGAACCCGCCAAGCTACGAGCAGTACTTC

V gene: TRBV19
J gene: TRBJ1-5
clone size: -
D gene: -
CDR3 protein: CASSIYTRNQPQHF
CDR3 DNA: TGTGCCAGTAGTATTTACACCAGAAATCAGCCCCAGCATTTT

V gene: TRBV2
J gene: TRBJ1-2
clone size: -
D gene: -
CDR3 protein: CASRQTGRYGYTF
CDR3 DNA: TGTGCCAGCAGACAGACCGGGAGGTATGGCTACACCTTC

V gene: TRBV29-1
J gene: TRBJ1-2
clone size: -
D gene: TRBD1
CDR3 protein: CSLRGQDYGYTF
CDR3 DNA: TGCAGCTTAAGGGGACAGGACTATGGCTACACCTTC

V gene: TRBV19
J gene: TRBJ1-6
clone size: few
D gene: TRBD1
CDR3 protein: CASSKQGSSYNSPLHF
CDR3 DNA: TGTGCCAGTAGTAAACAGGGGAGCTCCTATAATTCACCCCTCCACTTT

V gene: TRBV7-6
J gene: TRBJ2-7
clone size: few
D gene: -
CDR3 protein: CASSPEGGDTGEQYF
CDR3 DNA: TGCGCCAGCAGCCCTGAGGGTGGGGACACGGGCGAGCAGTACTTC

V gene: TRBV5-1
J gene: TRBJ2-7
clone size: -
D gene: TRBD1
CDR3 protein: CASSLRDRGPYEQYF
CDR3 DNA: TGCGCCAGCAGCTTACGCGACAGGGGCCCCTACGAGCAGTACTTC

V gene: TRBV7-2
J gene: TRBJ1-5
clone size: -
D gene: -
CDR3 protein: CASSQEFRDFQPQHF
CDR3 DNA: TGTGCCAGCAGCCAAGAGTTCAGGGATTTTCAGCCCCAGCATTTT

V gene: TRBV2
J gene: TRBJ1-6
clone size: few
D gene: TRBD1
CDR3 protein: CASRGRTGYNSPLHF
CDR3 DNA: TGTGCCAGCAGGGGAAGGACAGGCTATAATTCACCCCTCCACTTT

V gene: TRBV12-1
J gene: TRBJ2-6
clone size: few
D gene: -
CDR3 protein: CASSFDRVSGANVLTF
CDR3 DNA: TGTGCCAGCAGCTTTGACAGGGTATCTGGGGCCAACGTCCTGACTTTC

V gene: TRBV19
J gene: TRBJ1-4
clone size: few
D gene: -
CDR3 protein: CASKGPALEKLFF
CDR3 DNA: TGTGCCAGTAAAGGGCCAGCACTCGAAAAACTGTTTTTT

V gene: TRBV9
J gene: TRBJ1-4
clone size: -
D gene: -
CDR3 protein: CASSVDARNEKLFF
CDR3 DNA: TGTGCCAGCAGCGTAGACGCCCGCAATGAAAAACTGTTTTTT

V gene: TRBV6-5
J gene: TRBJ2-7
clone size: -
D gene: -
CDR3 protein: CASSYSGQGFHEQYF
CDR3 DNA: TGTGCCAGCAGTTACTCGGGTCAGGGTTTCCACGAGCAGTACTTC

V gene: TRBV7-6
J gene: TRBJ2-7
clone size: -
D gene: -
CDR3 protein: CASSRGAEGEQYF
CDR3 DNA: TGTGCCAGCAGCAGGGGGGCCGAGGGTGAGCAGTACTTC

V gene: TRBV10-3
J gene: TRBJ1-6
clone size: few
D gene: TRBD1
CDR3 protein: CATRDSGLKNSPLHF
CDR3 DNA: TGTGCCACAAGGGACAGTGGACTGAAAAATTCACCCCTCCACTTT

V gene: TRBV7-8
J gene: TRBJ2-2
clone size: few
D gene: TRBD2
CDR3 protein: CASTTRGGERVRELFF
CDR3 DNA: TGTGCCAGCACCACGAGGGGAGGGGAGCGCGTTAGGGAGCTGTTTTTT

V gene: TRBV7-9
J gene: TRBJ2-7
clone size: -
D gene: -
CDR3 protein: CASSSDAHWESYEQYF
CDR3 DNA: TGTGCCAGCAGCTCGGACGCACACTGGGAGTCTTACGAGCAGTACTTC

V gene: TRBV9
J gene: TRBJ2-5
clone size: -
D gene: TRBD2
CDR3 protein: CASSSLGGKETQYF
CDR3 DNA: TGTGCCAGCAGCTCCTTGGGAGGGAAAGAGACCCAGTACTTC

V gene: TRBV2
J gene: TRBJ1-2
clone size: -
D gene: -
CDR3 protein: CASSQEGGGGSYTF
CDR3 DNA: TGTGCCAGCAGCCAAGAAGGGGGAGGAGGAAGCTACACCTTC

V gene: TRBV5-1
J gene: TRBJ1-3
clone size: few
D gene: -
CDR3 protein: CASSLDRSSGNTIYF
CDR3 DNA: TGTGCCAGCAGCTTGGATCGAAGCTCTGGAAACACCATATATTTT

V gene: TRBV9
J gene: TRBJ1-2
clone size: few
D gene: -
CDR3 protein: CASSIPGGYGYTF
CDR3 DNA: TGTGCCAGCAGCATCCCGGGGGGCTATGGCTACACCTTC

V gene: TRBV24-1
J gene: TRBJ2-6
clone size: many
D gene: -
CDR3 protein: CATSDFSGANVLTF
CDR3 DNA: TGTGCCACCAGTGATTTCTCTGGGGCCAACGTCCTGACTTTC

V gene: TRBV7-9
J gene: TRBJ1-1
clone size: -
D gene: -
CDR3 protein: CASSLGGSLNTEAFF
CDR3 DNA: TGTGCCAGCAGCTTAGGGGGCAGTTTGAACACTGAAGCTTTCTTT

V gene: TRBV11-2
J gene: TRBJ1-2
clone size: -
D gene: TRBD1
CDR3 protein: CASSRRQGENGYTF
CDR3 DNA: TGTGCCAGCAGCAGAAGACAGGGTGAAAATGGCTACACCTTC

V gene: TRBV5-8
J gene: TRBJ2-7
clone size: -
D gene: -
CDR3 protein: CASSFNVGYEQYF
CDR3 DNA: TGTGCCAGCAGCTTCAACGTAGGGTACGAGCAGTACTTC

V gene: TRBV5-1
J gene: TRBJ1-4
clone size: few
D gene: -
CDR3 protein: CASSSQTATNEKLFF
CDR3 DNA: TGCGCCAGCAGCTCTCAGACAGCAACTAATGAAAAACTGTTTTTT

V gene: TRBV7-9
J gene: TRBJ1-2
clone size: many
D gene: -
CDR3 protein: CASSLAQTNYGYTF
CDR3 DNA: TGTGCCAGCAGCTTAGCACAAACTAACTATGGCTACACCTTC

V gene: TRBV29-1
J gene: TRBJ2-7
clone size: -
D gene: -
CDR3 protein: CSPRALSYEQYF
CDR3 DNA: TGCAGCCCACGGGCCCTATCCTACGAGCAGTACTTC

V gene: TRBV20-1
J gene: TRBJ1-4
clone size: few
D gene: -
CDR3 protein: CSARHAGVVEKLFF
CDR3 DNA: TGCAGTGCTAGGCACGCAGGGGTTGTTGAAAAACTGTTTTTT

V gene: TRBV29-1
J gene: TRBJ1-5
clone size: -
D gene: TRBD1
CDR3 protein: CSGGAGGFNQPQHF
CDR3 DNA: TGCAGCGGAGGGGCAGGGGGCTTCAATCAGCCCCAGCATTTT